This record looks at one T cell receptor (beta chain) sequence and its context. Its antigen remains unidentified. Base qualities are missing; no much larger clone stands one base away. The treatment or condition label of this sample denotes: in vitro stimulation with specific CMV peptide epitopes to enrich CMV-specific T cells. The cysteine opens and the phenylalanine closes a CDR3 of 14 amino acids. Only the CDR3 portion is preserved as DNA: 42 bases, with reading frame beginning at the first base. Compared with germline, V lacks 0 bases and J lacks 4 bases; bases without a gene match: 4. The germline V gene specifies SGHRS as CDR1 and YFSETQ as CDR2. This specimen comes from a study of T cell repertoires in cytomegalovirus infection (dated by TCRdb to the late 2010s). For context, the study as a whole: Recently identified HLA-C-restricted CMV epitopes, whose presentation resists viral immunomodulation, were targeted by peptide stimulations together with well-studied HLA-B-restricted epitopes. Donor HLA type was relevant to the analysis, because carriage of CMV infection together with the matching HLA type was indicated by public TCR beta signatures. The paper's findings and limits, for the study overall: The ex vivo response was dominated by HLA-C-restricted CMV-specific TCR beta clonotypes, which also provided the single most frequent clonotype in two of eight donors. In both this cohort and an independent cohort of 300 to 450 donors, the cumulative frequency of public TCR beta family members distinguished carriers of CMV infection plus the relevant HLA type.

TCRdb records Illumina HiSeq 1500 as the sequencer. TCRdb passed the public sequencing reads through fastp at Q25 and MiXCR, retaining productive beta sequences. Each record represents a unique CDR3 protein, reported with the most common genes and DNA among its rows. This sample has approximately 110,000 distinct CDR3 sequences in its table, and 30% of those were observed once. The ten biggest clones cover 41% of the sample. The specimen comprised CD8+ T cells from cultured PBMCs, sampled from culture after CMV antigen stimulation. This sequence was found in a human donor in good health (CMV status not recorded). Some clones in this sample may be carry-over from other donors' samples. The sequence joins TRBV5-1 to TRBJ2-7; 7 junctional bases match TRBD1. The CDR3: CASSLEGTEYEQYF. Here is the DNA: TGCGCCAGCAGCTTGGAGGGGACAGAATACGAGCAGTACTTC.